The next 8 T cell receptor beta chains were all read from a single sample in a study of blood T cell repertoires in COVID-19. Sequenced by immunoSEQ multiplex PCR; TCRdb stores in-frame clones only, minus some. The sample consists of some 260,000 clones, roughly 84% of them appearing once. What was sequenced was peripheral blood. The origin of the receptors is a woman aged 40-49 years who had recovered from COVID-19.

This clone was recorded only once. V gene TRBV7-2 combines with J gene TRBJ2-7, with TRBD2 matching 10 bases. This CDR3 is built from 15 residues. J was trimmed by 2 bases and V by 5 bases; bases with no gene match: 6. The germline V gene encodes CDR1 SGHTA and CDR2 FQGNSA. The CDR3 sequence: CASSKGLAAPYEQYF. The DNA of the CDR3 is TGTGCCAGCAGCAAAGGACTAGCGGCCCCCTACGAGCAGTACTTC. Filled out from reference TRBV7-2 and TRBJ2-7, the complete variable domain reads GAGVSQSPSNKVTEKGKDVELRCDPISGHTALYWYRQSLGQGLEFLIYFQGNSAPDKSGLPSDRFSAERTGGSVSTLTIQRTQQEDSAVYLCASSKGLAAPYEQYFGPGTRLTVT.

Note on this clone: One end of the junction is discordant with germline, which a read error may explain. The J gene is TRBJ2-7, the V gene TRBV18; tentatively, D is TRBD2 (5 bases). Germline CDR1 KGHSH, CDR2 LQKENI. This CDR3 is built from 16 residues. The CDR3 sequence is CANSLEALRASYEQYF. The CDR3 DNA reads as TGTGCCAACTCACTGGAGGCGTTGAGGGCCTCCTACGAGCAGTACTTC.

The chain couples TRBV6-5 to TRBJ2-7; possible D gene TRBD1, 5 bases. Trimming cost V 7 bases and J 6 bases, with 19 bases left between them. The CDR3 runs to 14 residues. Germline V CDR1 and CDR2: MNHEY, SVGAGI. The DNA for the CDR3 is TGTGCCAGCACCCGCTCAGGGTGGGGTACCGAGCAGTACTTC. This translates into CASTRSGWGTEQYF.

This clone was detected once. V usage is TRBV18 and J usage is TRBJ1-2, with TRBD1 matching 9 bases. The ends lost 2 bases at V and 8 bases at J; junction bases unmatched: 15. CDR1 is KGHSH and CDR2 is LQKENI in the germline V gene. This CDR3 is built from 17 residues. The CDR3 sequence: CASSPRHPGQGYGGYTF. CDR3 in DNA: TGTGCCAGCTCACCAAGACACCCGGGACAGGGATATGGAGGCTACACCTTC. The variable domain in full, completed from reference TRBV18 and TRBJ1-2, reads NAGVMQNPRHLVRRRGQEARLRCSPMKGHSHVYWYRQLPEEGLKFMVYLQKENIIDESGMPKERFSAEFPKEGPSILRIQQVVRGDSAAYFCASSPRHPGQGYGGYTFGSGTRLTVV.

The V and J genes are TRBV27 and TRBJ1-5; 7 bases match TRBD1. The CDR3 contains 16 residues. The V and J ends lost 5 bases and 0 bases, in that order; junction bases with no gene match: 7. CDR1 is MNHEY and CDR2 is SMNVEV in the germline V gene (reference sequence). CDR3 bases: TGTGCCAGCAGTCCAGGGACAGTATATAGCAATCAGCCCCAGCATTTT. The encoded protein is CASSPGTVYSNQPQHF.

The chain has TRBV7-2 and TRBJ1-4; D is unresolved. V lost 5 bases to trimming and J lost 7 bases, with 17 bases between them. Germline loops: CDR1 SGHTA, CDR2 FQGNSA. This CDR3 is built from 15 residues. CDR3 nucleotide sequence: TGTGCCAGCAGCCCCCGGCATGGCGGCATTGAAAAACTGTTTTTT. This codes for CASSPRHGGIEKLFF.

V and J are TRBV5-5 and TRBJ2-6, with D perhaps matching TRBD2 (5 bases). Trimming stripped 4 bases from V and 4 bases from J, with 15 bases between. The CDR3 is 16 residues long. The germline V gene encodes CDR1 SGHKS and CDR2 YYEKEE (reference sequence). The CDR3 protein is CASSPLGVSGANVLTF. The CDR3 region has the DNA TGTGCCAGCAGCCCCCTCGGGGTGTCCGGGGCCAACGTCCTGACTTTC.

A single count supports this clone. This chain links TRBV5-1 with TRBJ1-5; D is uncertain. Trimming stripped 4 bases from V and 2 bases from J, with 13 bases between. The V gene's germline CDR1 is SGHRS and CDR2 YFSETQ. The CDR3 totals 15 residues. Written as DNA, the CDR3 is TGCGCCAGCAGCGCGAACCCTGGAGGCAATCAGCCCCAGCATTTT. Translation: CASSANPGGNQPQHF.